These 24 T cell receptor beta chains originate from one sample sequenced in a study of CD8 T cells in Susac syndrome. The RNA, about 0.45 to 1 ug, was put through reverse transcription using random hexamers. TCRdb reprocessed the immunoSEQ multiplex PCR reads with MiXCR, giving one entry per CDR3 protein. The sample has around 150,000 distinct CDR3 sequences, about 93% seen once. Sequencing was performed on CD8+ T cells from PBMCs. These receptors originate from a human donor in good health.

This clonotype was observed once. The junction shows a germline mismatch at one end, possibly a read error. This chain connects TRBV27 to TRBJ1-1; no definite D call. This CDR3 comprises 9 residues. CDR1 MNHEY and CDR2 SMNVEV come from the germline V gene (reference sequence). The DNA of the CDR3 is TGTGCCAGCAGCCTATTTAGTCTCTTT. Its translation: CASSLFSLF.

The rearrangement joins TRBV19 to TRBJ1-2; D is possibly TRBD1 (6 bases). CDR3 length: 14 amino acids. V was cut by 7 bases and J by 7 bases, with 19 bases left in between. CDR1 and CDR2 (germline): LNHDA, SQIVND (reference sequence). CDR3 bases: TGTGCCAGTACCAAAGGACAGATTTCAACTGGCTACACCTTC. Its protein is CASTKGQISTGYTF. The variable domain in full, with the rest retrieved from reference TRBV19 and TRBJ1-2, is DGGITQSPKYLFRKEGQNVTLSCEQNLNHDAMYWYRQDPGQGLRLIYYSQIVNDFQKGDIAEGYSVSREKKESFPLTVTSAQKNPTAFYLCASTKGQISTGYTFGSGTRLTVV.

The CDR3: CASRETGNYGYTF. CDR3 sequence (DNA): TGTGCCAGCAGGGAGACAGGGAACTATGGCTACACCTTC. The gene calls are TRBV28 and TRBJ1-2; 7 positions agree with TRBD1. The V and J ends lost 6 bases and 2 bases, in that order; junction bases with no gene match: 3. The germline gives CDR1 MDHEN, CDR2 SYDVKM. The CDR3 contains 13 residues.

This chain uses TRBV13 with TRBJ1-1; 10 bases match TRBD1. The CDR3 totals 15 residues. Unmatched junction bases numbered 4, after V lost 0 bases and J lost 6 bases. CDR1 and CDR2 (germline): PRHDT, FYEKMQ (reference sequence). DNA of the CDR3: TGTGCCAGCAGCTTAGGGGGGACAGGGGAACCTGAAGCTTTCTTT. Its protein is CASSLGGTGEPEAFF.

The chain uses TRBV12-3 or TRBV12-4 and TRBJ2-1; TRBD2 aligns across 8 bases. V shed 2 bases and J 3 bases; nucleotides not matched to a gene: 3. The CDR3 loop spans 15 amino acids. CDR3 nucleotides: TGTGCCAGCAGTTTAATGGCGGGAGGCTACAATGAGCAGTTCTTC. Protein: CASSLMAGGYNEQFF.

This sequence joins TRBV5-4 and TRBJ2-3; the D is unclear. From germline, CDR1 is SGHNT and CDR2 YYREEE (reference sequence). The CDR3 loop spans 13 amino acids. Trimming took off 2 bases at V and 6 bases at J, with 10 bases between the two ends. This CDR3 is CASSFPPFDTQYF. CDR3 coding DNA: TGTGCCAGCAGCTTCCCCCCCTTCGATACGCAGTATTTT.

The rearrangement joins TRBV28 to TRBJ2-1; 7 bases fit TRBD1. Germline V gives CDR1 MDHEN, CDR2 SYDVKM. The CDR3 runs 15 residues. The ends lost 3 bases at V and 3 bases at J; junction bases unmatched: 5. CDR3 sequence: CASSFRQGFYNEQFF. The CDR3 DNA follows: TGTGCCAGCAGTTTCCGACAGGGATTCTACAATGAGCAGTTCTTC.

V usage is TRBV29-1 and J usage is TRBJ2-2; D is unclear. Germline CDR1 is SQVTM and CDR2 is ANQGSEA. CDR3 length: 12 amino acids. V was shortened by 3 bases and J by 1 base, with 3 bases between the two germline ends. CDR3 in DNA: TGCAGCGTTGATGGGAACACCGGGGAGCTGTTTTTT. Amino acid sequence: CSVDGNTGELFF.

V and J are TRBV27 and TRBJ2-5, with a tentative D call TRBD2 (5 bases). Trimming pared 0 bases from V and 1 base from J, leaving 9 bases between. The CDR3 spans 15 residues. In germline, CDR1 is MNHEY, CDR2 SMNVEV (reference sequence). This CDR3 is CASSLSIEGQETQYF. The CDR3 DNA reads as TGTGCCAGCAGTTTATCGATTGAGGGCCAAGAGACCCAGTACTTC.

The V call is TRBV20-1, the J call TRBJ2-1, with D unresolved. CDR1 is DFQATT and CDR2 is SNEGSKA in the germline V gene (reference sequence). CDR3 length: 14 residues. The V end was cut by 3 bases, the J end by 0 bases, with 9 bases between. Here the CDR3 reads CSARAGSSYNEQFF. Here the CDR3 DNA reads TGCAGTGCTAGGGCAGGTAGCTCCTACAATGAGCAGTTCTTC.

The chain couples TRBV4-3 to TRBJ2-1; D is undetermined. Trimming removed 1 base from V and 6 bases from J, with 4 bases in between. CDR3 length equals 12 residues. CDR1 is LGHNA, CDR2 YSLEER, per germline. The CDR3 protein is CASSQAANEQFF. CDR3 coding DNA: TGCGCCAGCAGCCAAGCGGCCAATGAGCAGTTCTTC.

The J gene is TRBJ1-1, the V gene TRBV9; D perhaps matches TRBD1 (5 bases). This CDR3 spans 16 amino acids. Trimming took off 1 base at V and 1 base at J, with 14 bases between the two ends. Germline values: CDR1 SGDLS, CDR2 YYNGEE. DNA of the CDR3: TGTGCCAGCAGCGTACCGCCGGGGGTAGGGAACACTGAAGCTTTCTTT. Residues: CASSVPPGVGNTEAFF. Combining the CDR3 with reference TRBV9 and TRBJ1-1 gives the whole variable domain DSGVTQTPKHLITATGQRVTLRCSPRSGDLSVYWYQQSLDQGLQFLIQYYNGEERAKGNILERFSAQQFPDLHSELNLSSLELGDSALYFCASSVPPGVGNTEAFFGQGTRLTVV.

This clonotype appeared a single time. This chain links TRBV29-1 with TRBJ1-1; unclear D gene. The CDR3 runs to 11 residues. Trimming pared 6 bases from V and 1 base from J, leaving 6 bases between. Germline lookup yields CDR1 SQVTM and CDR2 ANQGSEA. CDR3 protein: CSVNQNTEAFF. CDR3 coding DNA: TGCAGCGTCAACCAGAACACTGAAGCTTTCTTT.

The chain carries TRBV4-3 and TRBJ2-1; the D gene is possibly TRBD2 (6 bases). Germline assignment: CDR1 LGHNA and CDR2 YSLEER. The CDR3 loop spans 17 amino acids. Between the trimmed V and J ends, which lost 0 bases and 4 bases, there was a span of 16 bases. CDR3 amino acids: CASSQDRSSGPYNEQFF. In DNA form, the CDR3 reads TGCGCCAGCAGCCAAGATAGGAGTAGCGGACCTTACAATGAGCAGTTCTTC.

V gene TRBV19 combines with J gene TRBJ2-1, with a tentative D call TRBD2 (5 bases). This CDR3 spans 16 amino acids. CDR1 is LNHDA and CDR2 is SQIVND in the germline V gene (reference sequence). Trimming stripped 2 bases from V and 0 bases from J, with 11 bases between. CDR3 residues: CASSIWVGSSYNEQFF. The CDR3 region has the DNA TGTGCCAGTAGTATATGGGTAGGGAGCTCCTACAATGAGCAGTTCTTC.

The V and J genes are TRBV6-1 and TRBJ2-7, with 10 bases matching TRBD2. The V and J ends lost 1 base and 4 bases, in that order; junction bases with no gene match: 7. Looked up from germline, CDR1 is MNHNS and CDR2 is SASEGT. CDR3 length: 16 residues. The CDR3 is CASSEEQAGGSYEQYF. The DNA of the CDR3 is TGTGCCAGCAGTGAAGAGCAAGCGGGAGGGTCGTACGAGCAGTACTTC.

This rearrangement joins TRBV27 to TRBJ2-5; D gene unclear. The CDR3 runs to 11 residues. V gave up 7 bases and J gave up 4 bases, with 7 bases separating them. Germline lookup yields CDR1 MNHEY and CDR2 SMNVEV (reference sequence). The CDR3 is CASTFGETQYF. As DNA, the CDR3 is TGTGCCAGCACGTTTGGAGAGACCCAGTACTTC.

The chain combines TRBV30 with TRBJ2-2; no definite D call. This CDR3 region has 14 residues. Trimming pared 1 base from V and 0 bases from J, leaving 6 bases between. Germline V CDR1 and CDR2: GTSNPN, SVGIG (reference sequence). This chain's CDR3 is CAWSAVSNTGELFF. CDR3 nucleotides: TGTGCCTGGAGTGCAGTGTCGAACACCGGGGAGCTGTTTTTT.

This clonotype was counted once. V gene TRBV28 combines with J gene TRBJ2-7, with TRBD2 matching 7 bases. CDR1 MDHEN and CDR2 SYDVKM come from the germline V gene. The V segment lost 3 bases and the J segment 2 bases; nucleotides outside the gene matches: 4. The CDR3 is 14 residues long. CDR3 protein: CASSLAGVPYEQYF. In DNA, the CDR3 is TGTGCCAGCAGTTTGGCGGGAGTCCCCTACGAGCAGTACTTC.

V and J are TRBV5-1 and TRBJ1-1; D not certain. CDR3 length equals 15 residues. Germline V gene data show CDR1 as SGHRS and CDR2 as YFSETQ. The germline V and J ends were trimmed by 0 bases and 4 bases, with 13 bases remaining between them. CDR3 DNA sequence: TGCGCCAGCAGCTTGGATTTAACGGGGTTCACTGAAGCTTTCTTT. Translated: CASSLDLTGFTEAFF. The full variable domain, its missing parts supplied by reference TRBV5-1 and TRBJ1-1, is KAGVTQTPRYLIKTRGQQVTLSCSPISGHRSVSWYQQTPGQGLQFLFEYFSETQRNKGNFPGRFSGRQFSNSRSEMNVSTLELGDSALYLCASSLDLTGFTEAFFGQGTRLTVV.

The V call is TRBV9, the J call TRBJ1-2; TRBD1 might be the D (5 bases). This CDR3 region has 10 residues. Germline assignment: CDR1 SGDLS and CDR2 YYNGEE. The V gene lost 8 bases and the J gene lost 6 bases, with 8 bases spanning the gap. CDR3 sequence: CASPGHGYTF. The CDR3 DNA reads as TGTGCCAGTCCGGGGCATGGCTACACCTTC.

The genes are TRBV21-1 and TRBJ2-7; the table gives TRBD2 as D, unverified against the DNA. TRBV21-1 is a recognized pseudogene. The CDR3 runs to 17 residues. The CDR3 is CASSHPLNSGPSYEQYF. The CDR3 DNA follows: TGTGCCAGCAGCCACCCGCTTAATTCGGGCCCCTCCTACGAGCAGTACTTC.

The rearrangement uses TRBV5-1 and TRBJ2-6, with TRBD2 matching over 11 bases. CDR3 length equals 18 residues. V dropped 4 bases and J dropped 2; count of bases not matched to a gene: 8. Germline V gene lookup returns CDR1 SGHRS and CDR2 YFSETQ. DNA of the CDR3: TGCGCCAGCAGCCTACTAGCGGGAGCGACTACTGGGGCCAACGTCCTGACTTTC. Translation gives CASSLLAGATTGANVLTF.

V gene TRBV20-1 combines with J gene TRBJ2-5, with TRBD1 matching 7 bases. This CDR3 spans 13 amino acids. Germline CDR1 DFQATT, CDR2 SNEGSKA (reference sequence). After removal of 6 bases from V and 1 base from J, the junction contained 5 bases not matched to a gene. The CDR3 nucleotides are TGCAGTGCGCTGACAGGGTTCCAAGAGACCCAGTACTTC. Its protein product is CSALTGFQETQYF.